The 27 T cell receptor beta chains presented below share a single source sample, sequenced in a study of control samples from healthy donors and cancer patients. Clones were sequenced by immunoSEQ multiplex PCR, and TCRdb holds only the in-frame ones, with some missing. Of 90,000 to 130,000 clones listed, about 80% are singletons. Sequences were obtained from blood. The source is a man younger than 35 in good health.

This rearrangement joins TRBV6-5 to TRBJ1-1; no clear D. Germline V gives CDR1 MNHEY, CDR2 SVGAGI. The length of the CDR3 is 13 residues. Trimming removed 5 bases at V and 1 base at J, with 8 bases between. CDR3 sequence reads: CASSRERNTEAFF. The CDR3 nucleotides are TGTGCCAGCAGTCGGGAAAGGAACACTGAAGCTTTCTTT.

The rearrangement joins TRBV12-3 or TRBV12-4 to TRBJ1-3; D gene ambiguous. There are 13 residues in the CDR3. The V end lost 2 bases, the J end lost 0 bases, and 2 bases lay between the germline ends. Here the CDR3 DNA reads TGTGCCAGCAGTTTACGCTCTGGAAACACCATATATTTT. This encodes CASSLRSGNTIYF.

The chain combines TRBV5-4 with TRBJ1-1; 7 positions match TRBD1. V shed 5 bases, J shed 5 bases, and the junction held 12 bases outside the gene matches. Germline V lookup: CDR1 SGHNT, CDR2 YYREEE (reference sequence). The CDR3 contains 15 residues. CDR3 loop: CASRSKRGLETEAFF. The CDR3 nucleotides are TGTGCCAGCAGATCAAAAAGGGGGCTTGAGACTGAAGCTTTCTTT. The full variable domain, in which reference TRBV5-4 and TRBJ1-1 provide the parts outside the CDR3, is ETGVTQSPTHLIKTRGQQVTLRCSSQSGHNTVSWYQQALGQGPQFIFQYYREEENGRGNFPPRFSGLQFPNYSSELNVNALELDDSALYLCASRSKRGLETEAFFGQGTRLTVV.

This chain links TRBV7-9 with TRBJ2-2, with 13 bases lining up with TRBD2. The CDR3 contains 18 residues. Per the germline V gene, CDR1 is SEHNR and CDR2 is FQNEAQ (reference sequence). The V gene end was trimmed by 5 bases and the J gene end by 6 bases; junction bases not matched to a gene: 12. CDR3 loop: CASSGRTSGGDEAGELFF. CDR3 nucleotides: TGTGCCAGCAGCGGGCGGACTAGCGGGGGAGATGAAGCCGGGGAGCTGTTTTTT.

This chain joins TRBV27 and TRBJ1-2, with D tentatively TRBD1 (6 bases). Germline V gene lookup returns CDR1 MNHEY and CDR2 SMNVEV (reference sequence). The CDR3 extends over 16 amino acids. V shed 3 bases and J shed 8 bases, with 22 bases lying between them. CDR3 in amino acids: CASSLGQGNAVEGYTF. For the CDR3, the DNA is TGTGCCAGCAGTTTGGGCCAGGGGAATGCGGTAGAAGGCTACACCTTC.

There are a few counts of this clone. The CDR3 sequence: CASSQGTSGLQETQYF. The CDR3 region has the DNA TGTGCCAGCAGCCAAGGGACTAGCGGTCTCCAAGAGACCCAGTACTTC. The chain links TRBV3-1 (or the pseudogene TRBV3-2) to TRBJ2-5; 10 positions agree with TRBD2. The CDR3 consists of 16 residues. CDR1 and CDR2 (germline): LGHDT, YNNKEL (reference sequence). Trimming at V came to 1 base and at J to 1 base, leaving 3 bases not matched to a gene.

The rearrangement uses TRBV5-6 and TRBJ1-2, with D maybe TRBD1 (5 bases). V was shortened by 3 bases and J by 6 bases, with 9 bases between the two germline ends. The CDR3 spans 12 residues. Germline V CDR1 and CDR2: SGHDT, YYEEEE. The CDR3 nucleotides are TGTGCCAGCAGCTGGGGCAGGAATGGCTACACCTTC. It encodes CASSWGRNGYTF.

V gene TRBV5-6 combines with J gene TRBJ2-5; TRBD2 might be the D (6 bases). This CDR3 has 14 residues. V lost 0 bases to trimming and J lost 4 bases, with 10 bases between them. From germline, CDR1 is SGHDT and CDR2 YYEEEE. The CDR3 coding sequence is TGTGCCAGCAGCTTGGTAGGGACTGGAGAGACCCAGTACTTC. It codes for CASSLVGTGETQYF.

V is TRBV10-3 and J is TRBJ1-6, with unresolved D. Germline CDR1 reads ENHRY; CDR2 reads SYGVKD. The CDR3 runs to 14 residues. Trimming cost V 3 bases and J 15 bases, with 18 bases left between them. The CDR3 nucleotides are TGTGCCATCAGTGAAAAAAACATCTGGGAGGGCCTCCACTTT. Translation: CAISEKNIWEGLHF.

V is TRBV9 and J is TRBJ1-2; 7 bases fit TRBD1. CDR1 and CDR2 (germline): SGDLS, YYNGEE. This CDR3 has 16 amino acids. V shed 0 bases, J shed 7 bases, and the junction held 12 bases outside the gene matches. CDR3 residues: CASSVEGGEGAGGYTF. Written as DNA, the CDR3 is TGTGCCAGCAGCGTAGAAGGGGGGGAGGGGGCAGGTGGCTACACCTTC.

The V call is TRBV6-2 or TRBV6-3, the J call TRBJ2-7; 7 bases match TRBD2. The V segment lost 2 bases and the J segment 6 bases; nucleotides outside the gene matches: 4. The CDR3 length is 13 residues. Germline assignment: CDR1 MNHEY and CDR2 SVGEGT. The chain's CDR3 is CASSYTPGGEQYV. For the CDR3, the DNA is TGTGCCAGCAGTTACACCCCGGGGGGCGAGCAGTACGTC.

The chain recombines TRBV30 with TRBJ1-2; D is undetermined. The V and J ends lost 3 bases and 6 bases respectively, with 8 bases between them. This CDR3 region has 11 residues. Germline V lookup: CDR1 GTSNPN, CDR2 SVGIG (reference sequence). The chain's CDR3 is CAWRKFDGYTF. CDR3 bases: TGTGCCTGGAGGAAATTCGATGGCTACACCTTC.

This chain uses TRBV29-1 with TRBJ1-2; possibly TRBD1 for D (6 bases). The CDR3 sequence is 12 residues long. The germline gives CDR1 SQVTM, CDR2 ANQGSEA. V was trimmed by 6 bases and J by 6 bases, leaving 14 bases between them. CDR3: CSVGQMSNGYTF. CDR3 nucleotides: TGCAGCGTCGGACAGATGTCGAATGGCTACACCTTC.

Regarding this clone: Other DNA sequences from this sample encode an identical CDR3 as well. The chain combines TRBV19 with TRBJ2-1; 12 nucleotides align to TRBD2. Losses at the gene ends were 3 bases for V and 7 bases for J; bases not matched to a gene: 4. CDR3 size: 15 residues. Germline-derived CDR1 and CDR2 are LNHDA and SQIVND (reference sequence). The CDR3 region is CASSMASGGENEQFF. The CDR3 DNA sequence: TGTGCCAGTAGTATGGCTAGCGGGGGGGAAAATGAGCAGTTCTTC.

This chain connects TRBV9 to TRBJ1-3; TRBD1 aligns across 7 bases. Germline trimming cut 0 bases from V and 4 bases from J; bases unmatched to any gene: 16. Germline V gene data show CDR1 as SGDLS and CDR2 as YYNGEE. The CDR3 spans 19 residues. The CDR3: CASSVEPLHRDSLGNTIYF. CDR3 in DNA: TGTGCCAGCAGCGTAGAACCTCTTCACCGGGACAGTCTAGGAAACACCATATATTTT.

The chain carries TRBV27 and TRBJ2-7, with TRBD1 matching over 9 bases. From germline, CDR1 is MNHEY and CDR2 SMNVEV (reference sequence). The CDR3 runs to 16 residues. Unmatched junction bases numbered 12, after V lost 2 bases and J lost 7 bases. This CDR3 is CASSLESGTGRREQYF. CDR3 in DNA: TGTGCCAGCAGTTTAGAATCCGGGACAGGGAGGAGGGAGCAGTACTTC.

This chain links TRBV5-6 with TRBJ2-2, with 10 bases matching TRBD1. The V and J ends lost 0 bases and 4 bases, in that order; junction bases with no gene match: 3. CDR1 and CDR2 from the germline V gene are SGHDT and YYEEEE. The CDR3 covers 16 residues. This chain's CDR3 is CASSLATGGGTGELFF. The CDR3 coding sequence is TGTGCCAGCAGCTTGGCGACAGGGGGCGGCACCGGGGAGCTGTTTTTT. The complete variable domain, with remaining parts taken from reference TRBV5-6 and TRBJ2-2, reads DAGVTQSPTHLIKTRGQQVTLRCSPKSGHDTVSWYQQALGQGPQFIFQYYEEEERQRGNFPDRFSGHQFPNYSSELNVNALLLGDSALYLCASSLATGGGTGELFFGEGSRLTVL.

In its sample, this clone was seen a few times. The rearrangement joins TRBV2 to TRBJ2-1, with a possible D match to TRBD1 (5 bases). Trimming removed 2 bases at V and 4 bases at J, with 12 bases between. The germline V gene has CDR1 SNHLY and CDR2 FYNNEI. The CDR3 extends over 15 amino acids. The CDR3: CASSELRTLYNEQFF. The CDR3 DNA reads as TGTGCCAGCAGTGAATTGCGGACACTGTACAATGAGCAGTTCTTC.

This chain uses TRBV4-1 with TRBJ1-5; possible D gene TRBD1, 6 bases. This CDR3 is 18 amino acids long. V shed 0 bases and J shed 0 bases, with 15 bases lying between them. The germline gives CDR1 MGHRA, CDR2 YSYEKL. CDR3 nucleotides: TGCGCCAGCAGCCAAGATAGGACAGTCAGTAATAGCAATCAGCCCCAGCATTTT. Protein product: CASSQDRTVSNSNQPQHF.

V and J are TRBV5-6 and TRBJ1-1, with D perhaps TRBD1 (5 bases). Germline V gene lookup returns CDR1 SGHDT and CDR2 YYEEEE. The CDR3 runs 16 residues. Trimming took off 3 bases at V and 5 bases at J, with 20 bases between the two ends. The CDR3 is CASSWGGLHLRTEAFF. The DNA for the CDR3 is TGTGCCAGCAGCTGGGGGGGACTGCATCTCAGGACTGAAGCTTTCTTT.

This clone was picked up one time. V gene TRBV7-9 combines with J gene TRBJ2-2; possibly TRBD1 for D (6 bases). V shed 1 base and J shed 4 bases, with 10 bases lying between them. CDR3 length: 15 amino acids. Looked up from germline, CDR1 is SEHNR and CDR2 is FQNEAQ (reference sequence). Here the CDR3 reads CASSLVTGITGELFF. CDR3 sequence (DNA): TGTGCCAGCAGCTTAGTTACAGGGATCACCGGGGAGCTGTTTTTT. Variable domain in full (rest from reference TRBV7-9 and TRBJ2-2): DTGVSQNPRHKITKRGQNVTFRCDPISEHNRLYWYRQTLGQGPEFLTYFQNEAQLEKSRLLSDRFSAERPKGSFSTLEIQRTEQGDSAMYLCASSLVTGITGELFFGEGSRLTVL.

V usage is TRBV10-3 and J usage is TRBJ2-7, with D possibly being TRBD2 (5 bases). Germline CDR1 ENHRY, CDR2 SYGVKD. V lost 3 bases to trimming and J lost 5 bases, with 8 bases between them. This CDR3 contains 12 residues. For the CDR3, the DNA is TGTGCCATCAGTGAAGGAGGAAACGAGCAGTACTTC. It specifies CAISEGGNEQYF.

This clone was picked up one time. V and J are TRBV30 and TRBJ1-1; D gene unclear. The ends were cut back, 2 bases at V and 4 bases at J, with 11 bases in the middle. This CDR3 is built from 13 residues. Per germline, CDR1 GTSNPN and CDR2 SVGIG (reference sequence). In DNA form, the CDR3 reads TGTGCCTGGAGTCGGAACAGAGGCACTGAAGCTTTCTTT. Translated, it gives CAWSRNRGTEAFF. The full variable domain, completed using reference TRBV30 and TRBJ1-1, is SQTIHQWPATLVQPVGSPLSLECTVEGTSNPNLYWYRQAAGRGLQLLFYSVGIGQISSEVPQNLSASRPQDRQFILSSKKLLLSDSGFYLCAWSRNRGTEAFFGQGTRLTVV.

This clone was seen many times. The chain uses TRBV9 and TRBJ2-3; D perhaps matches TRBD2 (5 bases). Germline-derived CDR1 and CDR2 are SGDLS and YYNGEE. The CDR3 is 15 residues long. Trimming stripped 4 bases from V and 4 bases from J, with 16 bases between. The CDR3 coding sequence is TGTGCCAGCAGCTCTCTTGGACTCCAGGCAGATACGCAGTATTTT. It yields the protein CASSSLGLQADTQYF.

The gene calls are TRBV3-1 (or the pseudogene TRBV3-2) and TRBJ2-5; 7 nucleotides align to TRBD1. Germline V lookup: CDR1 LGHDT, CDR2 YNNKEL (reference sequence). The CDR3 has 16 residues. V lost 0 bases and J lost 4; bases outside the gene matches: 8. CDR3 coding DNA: TGTGCCAGCAGCCAAGATACGGCAGGGGGTTTAGAGACCCAGTACTTC. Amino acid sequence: CASSQDTAGGLETQYF.

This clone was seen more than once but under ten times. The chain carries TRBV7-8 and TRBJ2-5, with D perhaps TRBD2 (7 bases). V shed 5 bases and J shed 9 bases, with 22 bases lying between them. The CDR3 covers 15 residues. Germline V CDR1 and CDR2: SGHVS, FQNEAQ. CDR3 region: CASSPLGGGGTAQYF. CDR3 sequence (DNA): TGTGCCAGCAGCCCTTTAGGGGGAGGGGGGACGGCCCAGTACTTC.

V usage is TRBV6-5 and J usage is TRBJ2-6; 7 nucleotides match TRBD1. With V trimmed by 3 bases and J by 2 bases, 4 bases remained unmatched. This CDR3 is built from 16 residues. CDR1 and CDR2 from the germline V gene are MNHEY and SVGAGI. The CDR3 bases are TGTGCCAGCAGTTATTCAGGGGGTACTGGGGCCAACGTCCTGACTTTC. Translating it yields CASSYSGGTGANVLTF.